The 21 T cell receptor beta chains in this list originate from one sample, sequenced in a study of vaccination effects on CD4 cells after COVID-19 (dated by TCRdb to the early 2020s). Library method: the immunoSEQ multiplex PCR assay. TCRdb limited this immuneACCESS table to in-frame rearrangements with V and J called. A share of clones is missing; checked studies link under half to unresolved V genes, and the rest is unexplained. Recorded for this sample are roughly 63,000 clones; roughly 78% of them occurred a single time. 2% of the sample lies in the top ten. In the ViraFEST assay, PBMC were stimulated with viral peptide pools, and TCR sequencing was then used to find antigen-specific CD4+ T cell clonotypes based on their expansion. After roughly 11 days of culture, CD4+ T cells were isolated with the EasySep CD4+ T cell isolation kit. Two doses of either the BNT162b2 or the mRNA-1273 mRNA SARS-CoV-2 vaccine were administered to participants.

No antigen is known for these receptors. Sequenced material: CD4+ T cells from PBMCs cultured with HCoV-OC43 spike peptides, taken after COVID-19 vaccination. According to the study, the label for this sample's cell subset or site signals: HCoV-OC43 spike overlapping peptide pool stimulation. The source of these receptors is a human donor who received a COVID-19 vaccine.

The chain links TRBV6-5 to TRBJ2-2; D gene ambiguous. From germline, CDR1 is MNHEY and CDR2 SVGAGI. The CDR3 covers 14 residues. The germline V and J ends were trimmed by 2 bases and 3 bases, with 7 bases remaining between them. CDR3 sequence reads: CASSYTRDTGELFF. The DNA for the CDR3 is TGTGCCAGCAGTTACACGCGTGACACCGGGGAGCTGTTTTTT.

Worth noting for this clone: The junction departs from the called germline gene at one end, perhaps through a read error. V usage is TRBV7-2 and J usage is TRBJ2-3, with 9 bases fitting TRBD2. Germline CDR1 and CDR2: SGHTA and FQGNSA. This CDR3 is 15 amino acids long. CDR3 coding DNA: TGTGCCAGCAGGTTAGCGGGGGCTCGTACAGATACGCAGTATTTT. Its translation is CASRLAGARTDTQYF.

The chain combines TRBV5-1 with TRBJ1-1, with D possibly being TRBD1 (6 bases). V gave up 4 bases and J gave up 3 bases, with 13 bases separating them. CDR3 size: 14 residues. CDR1 and CDR2 from the germline V gene are SGHRS and YFSETQ. CDR3 in amino acids: CASSPDSVYTEAFF. CDR3 DNA sequence: TGCGCCAGCAGCCCGGACAGTGTATACACTGAAGCTTTCTTT.

The chain uses TRBV7-8 and TRBJ1-4; weak D call: TRBD1 (5 bases). The V end lost 5 bases, the J end lost 3 bases, and 16 bases lay between the germline ends. The CDR3 loop spans 16 amino acids. Germline assignment: CDR1 SGHVS and CDR2 FQNEAQ. The CDR3: CASSTTRATANEKLFF. The CDR3 DNA reads TGTGCCAGCAGCACAACCCGAGCGACAGCTAATGAAAAACTGTTTTTT.

The V call is TRBV19, the J call TRBJ2-5, with D possibly TRBD2 on 6 matching bases. Germline CDR1 is LNHDA and CDR2 is SQIVND (reference sequence). The CDR3 length is 12 residues. V was clipped by 11 bases and J by 5 bases, with 15 bases between them. CDR3 DNA sequence: TGTGCCTTCCCGCTAGCGTGGGAGACCCAGTACTTC. Protein sequence: CAFPLAWETQYF. The full variable domain, its missing parts supplied by reference TRBV19 and TRBJ2-5, is DGGITQSPKYLFRKEGQNVTLSCEQNLNHDAMYWYRQDPGQGLRLIYYSQIVNDFQKGDIAEGYSVSREKKESFPLTVTSAQKNPTAFYLCAFPLAWETQYFGPGTRLLVL.

The chain is built from TRBV27 and TRBJ2-3; tentatively, D is TRBD1 or TRBD2 (7 bases each). Germline assignment: CDR1 MNHEY and CDR2 SMNVEV (reference sequence). V lost 6 bases to trimming and J lost 6 bases, with 13 bases between them. CDR3 length: 13 amino acids. CDR3 amino acids: CASRGGGGDTQYF. The CDR3 DNA sequence: TGTGCCAGCAGGGGAGGGGGCGGTGATACGCAGTATTTT.

This chain links TRBV10-2 with TRBJ1-5, with 7 bases fitting TRBD1. This CDR3 contains 14 residues. The ends lost 7 bases at V and 5 bases at J; junction bases unmatched: 8. The germline gives CDR1 WSHSY, CDR2 SAAADI. The CDR3 is CASTATGRDQPQHF. DNA of the CDR3: TGCGCCAGCACCGCGACAGGGCGGGATCAGCCCCAGCATTTT.

The V gene is TRBV9, the J gene TRBJ2-2; D is perhaps TRBD2 (5 bases). Germline-derived CDR1 and CDR2 are SGDLS and YYNGEE. V was trimmed by 0 bases and J by 3 bases, leaving 12 bases between them. The length of the CDR3 is 16 residues. The CDR3 spells CASSVEGGPHTGELFF. In DNA form, the CDR3 reads TGTGCCAGCAGCGTAGAAGGAGGACCCCACACCGGGGAGCTGTTTTTT.

This chain joins TRBV18 and TRBJ1-5; 7 bases line up with TRBD1. Trimming at V came to 3 bases and at J to 0 bases, leaving 5 bases not matched to a gene. From germline, CDR1 is KGHSH and CDR2 LQKENI. The CDR3 length is 16 residues. The CDR3 loop reads CASSPQGGNSNQPQHF. In DNA form, the CDR3 reads TGTGCCAGCTCACCGCAGGGGGGGAATAGCAATCAGCCCCAGCATTTT.

This clone came up once. The V and J genes are TRBV7-3 and TRBJ2-5; TRBD1 agrees at 9 bases. The CDR3 loop spans 15 amino acids. In germline, CDR1 is SGHTA, CDR2 FQGTGA. With 2 bases clipped from V and 5 bases from J, the junction kept 6 bases outside the gene matches. CDR3 bases: TGTGCCAGCAGCTTAGAGGGACAGGGTGGCGAGACCCAGTACTTC. The encoded protein is CASSLEGQGGETQYF.

The V gene is TRBV3-1 (or the pseudogene TRBV3-2), the J gene TRBJ1-1, with D perhaps matching TRBD1 (5 bases). Germline lookup yields CDR1 LGHDT and CDR2 YNNKEL (reference sequence). The CDR3 spans 15 residues. V shed 4 bases and J shed 5 bases, with 17 bases lying between them. The CDR3 region is CASSLRQSGITEAFF. CDR3 DNA sequence: TGTGCCAGCAGCCTGCGACAGTCTGGGATTACTGAAGCTTTCTTT.

Written as DNA, the CDR3 is TGTGCCAGCAGCCAAGGGGGAGGGTCCGCGGCTTTCTTT. Translated: CASSQGGGSAAFF. The chain uses TRBV4-2 and TRBJ1-1; no definite D call. The CDR3 is 13 residues long. In germline, CDR1 is LGHNA, CDR2 YNFKEQ. Trimming shortened V by 1 base and J by 11 bases, and 14 bases separated the two germline ends.

The chain carries TRBV15 and TRBJ2-2, with D unresolved. The CDR3 runs to 12 residues. Per germline, CDR1 LNHNV and CDR2 YYDKDF (reference sequence). V was trimmed by 3 bases and J by 6 bases, leaving 5 bases between them. DNA of the CDR3: TGTGCCACCAGCAGGGATTCCGGGGAGCTGTTTTTT. Translating gives CATSRDSGELFF.

This chain joins TRBV28 and TRBJ1-6; D remains unclear. The CDR3 is 13 residues long. Germline V gene sequence: CDR1 MDHEN, CDR2 SYDVKM. V was shortened by 8 bases and J by 5 bases, with 10 bases between the two germline ends. CDR3 region: CASGTVNNSPLHF. The CDR3 DNA follows: TGTGCCAGCGGAACAGTTAATAATTCACCCCTCCACTTT.

The gene calls are TRBV27 and TRBJ2-1; 7 positions agree with TRBD1. J lost 7 bases, V lost 4 bases, and 10 bases had no gene match. In germline, CDR1 is MNHEY, CDR2 SMNVEV (reference sequence). The CDR3 totals 15 residues. As DNA, the CDR3 is TGTGCCAGCAGTTCACCGGGACAGAAGAGGAATGAGCAGTTCTTC. Translating it yields CASSSPGQKRNEQFF.

This rearrangement joins TRBV3-1 (or the pseudogene TRBV3-2) to TRBJ2-7, with D possibly matching TRBD2 (6 bases). With 4 bases removed from V and 4 bases from J, the gap between germline ends came to 29 bases. Germline CDR1 and CDR2: LGHDT and YNNKEL (reference sequence). The CDR3 has 19 residues. CDR3 in DNA: TGTGCCAGCAGCCGTGGCCCCTTTTGCAGCGGGCGTCTATCTTACGAGCAGTACGTC. It encodes CASSRGPFCSGRLSYEQYV.

This chain connects TRBV11-3 to TRBJ2-2; 9 bases match TRBD1. From germline, CDR1 is SGHNT and CDR2 YENEEA. This CDR3 region has 15 residues. V dropped 4 bases and J dropped 2; count of bases not matched to a gene: 2. CDR3 in amino acids: CASSSQGANTGELFF. The CDR3 DNA follows: TGTGCCAGCAGCTCACAGGGGGCCAACACCGGGGAGCTGTTTTTT. Looking up the rest from reference TRBV11-3 and TRBJ2-2 gives the full variable domain: EAGVVQSPRYKIIEKKQPVAFWCNPISGHNTLYWYLQNLGQGPELLIRYENEEAVDDSQLPKDRFSAERLKGVDSTLKIQPAELGDSAVYLCASSSQGANTGELFFGEGSRLTVL.

V usage is TRBV7-2 and J usage is TRBJ1-5; tentative D call: TRBD1 (5 bases). Trimming removed 3 bases at V and 1 base at J, with 10 bases between. Germline CDR1 is SGHTA and CDR2 is FQGNSA. The CDR3 length is 15 residues. In nucleotides, the CDR3 is TGTGCCAGCAGCTTCAGGGTGGGGAGCAATCAGCCCCAGCATTTT. This codes for CASSFRVGSNQPQHF.

The J gene is TRBJ1-2, the V gene TRBV7-3; the D gene is possibly TRBD1 (5 bases). This CDR3 comprises 16 residues. Germline CDR1 reads SGHTA; CDR2 reads FQGTGA. V dropped 4 bases and J dropped 8 bases, with 23 bases sitting between them. The CDR3 DNA sequence: TGTGCCAGCAGCTCCCCCCCCAAGGGCAGGGTGCTCGGCTACACCTTC. Amino acid sequence: CASSSPPKGRVLGYTF.

The chain combines TRBV12-3 or TRBV12-4 with TRBJ2-3; D not resolved. The CDR3 extends over 11 amino acids. V lost 4 bases to trimming and J lost 8 bases, with 7 bases between them. CDR3 amino acids: CASSSLGTQYF. DNA of the CDR3: TGTGCCAGCAGTTCCTTGGGTACGCAGTATTTT.

The CDR3 region is CASSTQTGSVYNSPLHF. The CDR3, as DNA: TGTGCCAGCAGTACCCAGACAGGGAGTGTCTATAATTCACCCCTCCACTTT. This chain joins TRBV28 and TRBJ1-6; 7 bases match TRBD1. Germline V gene sequence: CDR1 MDHEN, CDR2 SYDVKM. Trimming took 5 bases from V and 3 from J; bases not matched to a gene: 10. The CDR3 length is 17 residues. The whole variable domain, filled in from reference TRBV28 and TRBJ1-6, reads DVKVTQSSRYLVKRTGEKVFLECVQDMDHENMFWYRQDPGLGLRLIYFSYDVKMKEKGDIPEGYSVSREKKERFSLILESASTNQTSMYLCASSTQTGSVYNSPLHFGNGTRLTVT.